This T cell receptor beta chain came from a study of T cells after yellow fever vaccination. This clonotype appeared a few times. Its target is not known. Germline V gene lookup returns CDR1 SEHNR and CDR2 FQNEAQ (reference sequence). The CDR3 runs to 15 residues. J gave up 2 bases and V 5 bases, and 6 bases lay outside the gene matches. Findings and caveats of the study: CD4 and CD8 compartments shared a small share of clonotypes. The study noted that FACS-sorted repertoires could contain abundant clonotypes contaminating from the bulk population.

From the 5' RACE reads, TCRdb called clonotypes with MiXCR, one entry per CDR3 protein. This sample has fewer than 650,000 distinct CDR3 sequences, with 20% to 25% found just once. This chain links TRBV7-9 with TRBJ2-3; 8 bases match TRBD1. The sample was PBMCs, taken roughly 20 days after the first yellow fever vaccination. The receptor was isolated from a man aged 18 to 29 who received the YFV17D yellow fever vaccine. The CDR3 DNA reads TGTGCCAGCAGCCGAGACAGGGGTAACACAGATACGCAGTATTTT. It specifies CASSRDRGNTDTQYF.